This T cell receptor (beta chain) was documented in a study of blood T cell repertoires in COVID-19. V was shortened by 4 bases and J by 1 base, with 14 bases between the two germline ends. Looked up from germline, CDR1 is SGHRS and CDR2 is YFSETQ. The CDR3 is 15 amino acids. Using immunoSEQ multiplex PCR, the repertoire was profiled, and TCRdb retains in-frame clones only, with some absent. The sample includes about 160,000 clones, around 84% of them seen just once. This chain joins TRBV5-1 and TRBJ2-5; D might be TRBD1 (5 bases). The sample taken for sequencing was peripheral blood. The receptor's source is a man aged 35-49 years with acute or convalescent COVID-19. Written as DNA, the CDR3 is TGCGCCAGCAGCCTCCGGAATGGGGCCCAAGAGACCCAGTACTTC. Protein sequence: CASSLRNGAQETQYF.